This paragraph reports one T cell receptor (beta chain). The antigen remains undetermined. J lost 4 bases, V lost 4 bases, and 9 bases had no gene match. The CDR3 contains 16 residues. The germline gives CDR1 KGHSH, CDR2 LQKENI. The data are from a study of OX40 agonist ivuxolimab in advanced cancers. Study-level information: The dose-escalation cohort was approximately 85% male, with a mean age of around 54 years, ranging about 23 to 80. Study-wide points: Clonal expansion among partial responders at 0.1-3.0 mg/kg ranked near the lowest.

TCRdb's copy holds only in-frame clones and misses some; the assay was immunoSEQ multiplex PCR. Of 55,000 to 80,000 clones in the sample, about 88% are singletons; the top ten hold around 2.3%. Sampled blood was obtained at baseline, cycle 4 day 1, and cycle 7 day 1. The starting material was CD4+ or CD8+ T cells sorted from blood, obtained in a trial of the OX40 agonist ivuxolimab. The genes are TRBV18 and TRBJ2-2, with 7 bases lining up with TRBD1. This sequence was found in an adult with an advanced solid tumor such as melanoma, head and neck, liver or kidney cancer. CDR3 bases: TGTGCCAGCTCACAGGCGACAGGGAGCGGCACCGGGGAGCTGTTTTTT. As protein: CASSQATGSGTGELFF.